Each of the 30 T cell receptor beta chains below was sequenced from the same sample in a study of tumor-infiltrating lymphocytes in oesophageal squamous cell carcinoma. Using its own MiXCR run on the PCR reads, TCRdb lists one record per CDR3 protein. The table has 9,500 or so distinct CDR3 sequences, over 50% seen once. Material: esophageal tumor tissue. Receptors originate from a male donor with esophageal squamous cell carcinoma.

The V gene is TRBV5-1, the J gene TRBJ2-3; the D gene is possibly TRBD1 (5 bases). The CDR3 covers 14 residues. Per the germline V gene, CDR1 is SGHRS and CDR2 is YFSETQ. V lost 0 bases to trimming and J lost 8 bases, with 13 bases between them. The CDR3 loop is CASSLVGHPCTQYF. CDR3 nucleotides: TGCGCCAGCAGCTTGGTAGGACACCCATGTACGCAGTATTTT.

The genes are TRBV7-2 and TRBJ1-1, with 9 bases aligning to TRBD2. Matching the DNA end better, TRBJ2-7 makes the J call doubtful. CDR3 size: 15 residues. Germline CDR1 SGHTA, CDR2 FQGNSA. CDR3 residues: CASSPRASGIYEQYF. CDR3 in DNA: TGTGCCAGCAGCCCTCGCGCTAGCGGGATATACGAGCAGTACTTC.

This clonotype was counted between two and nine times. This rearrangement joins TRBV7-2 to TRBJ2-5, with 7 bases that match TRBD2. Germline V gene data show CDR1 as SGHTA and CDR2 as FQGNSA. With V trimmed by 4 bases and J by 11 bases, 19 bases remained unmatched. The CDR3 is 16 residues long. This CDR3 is CASSWRLASNHNEQYF. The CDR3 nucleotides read TGTGCCAGCAGCTGGCGACTAGCAAGTAATCACAATGAGCAGTACTTC.

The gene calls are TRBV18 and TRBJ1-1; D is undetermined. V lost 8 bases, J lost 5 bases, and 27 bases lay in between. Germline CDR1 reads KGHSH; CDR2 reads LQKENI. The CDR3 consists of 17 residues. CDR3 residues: CASVPPGAALEGTEAFF. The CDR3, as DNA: TGTGCCAGCGTCCCCCCTGGTGCGGCCCTTGAAGGAACTGAAGCTTTCTTT.

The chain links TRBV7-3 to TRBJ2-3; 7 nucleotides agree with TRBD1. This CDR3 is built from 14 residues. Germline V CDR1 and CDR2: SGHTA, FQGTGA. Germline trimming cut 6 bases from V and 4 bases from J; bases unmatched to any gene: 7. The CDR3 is CASSSGQVADTQYF. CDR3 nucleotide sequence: TGTGCCAGCAGTTCCGGACAGGTTGCAGATACGCAGTATTTT.

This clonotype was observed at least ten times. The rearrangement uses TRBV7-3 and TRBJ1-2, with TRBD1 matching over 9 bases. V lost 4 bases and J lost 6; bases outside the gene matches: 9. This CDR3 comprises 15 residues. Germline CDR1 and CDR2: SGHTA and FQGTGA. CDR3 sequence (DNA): TGTGCCAGCAGCTCGACCGGGACAGGGTACAATGGCTACACCTTC. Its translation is CASSSTGTGYNGYTF.

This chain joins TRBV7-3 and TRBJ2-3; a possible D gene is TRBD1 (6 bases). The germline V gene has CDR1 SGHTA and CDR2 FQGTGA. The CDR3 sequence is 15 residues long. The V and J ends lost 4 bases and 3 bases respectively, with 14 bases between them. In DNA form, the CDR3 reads TGTGCCAGCAGCTCCGAGGGGGAGTTAACAGATACGCAGTATTTT. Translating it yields CASSSEGELTDTQYF.

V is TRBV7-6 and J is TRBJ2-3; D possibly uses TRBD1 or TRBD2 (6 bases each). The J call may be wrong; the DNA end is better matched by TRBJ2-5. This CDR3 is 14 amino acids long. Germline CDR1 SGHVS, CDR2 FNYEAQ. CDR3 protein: CASSLGGGGETQYF. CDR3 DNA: TGTGCCAGCAGCCTAGGAGGGGGAGGAGAGACCCAGTACTTC.

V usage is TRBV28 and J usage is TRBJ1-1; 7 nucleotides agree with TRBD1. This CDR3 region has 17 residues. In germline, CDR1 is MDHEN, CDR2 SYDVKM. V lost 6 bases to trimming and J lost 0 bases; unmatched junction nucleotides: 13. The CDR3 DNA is TGTGCCAGCAGGTGGGACTCCTGGGACAGATTGAACACTGAAGCTTTCTTT. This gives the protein CASRWDSWDRLNTEAFF.

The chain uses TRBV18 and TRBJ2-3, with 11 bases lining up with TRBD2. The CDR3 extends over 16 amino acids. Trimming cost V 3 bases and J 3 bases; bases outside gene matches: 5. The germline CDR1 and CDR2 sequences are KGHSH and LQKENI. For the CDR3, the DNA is TGTGCCAGCTCACCCCCTAGCGGGAGGAGTACAGATACGCAGTATTTT. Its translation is CASSPPSGRSTDTQYF.

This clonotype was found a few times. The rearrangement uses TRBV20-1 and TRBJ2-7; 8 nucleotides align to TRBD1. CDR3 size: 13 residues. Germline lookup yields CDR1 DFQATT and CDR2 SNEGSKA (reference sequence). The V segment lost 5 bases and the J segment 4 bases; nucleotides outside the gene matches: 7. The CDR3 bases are TGCAGTGCTCAGGGACAGGTCGCGTACGAGCAGTACTTC. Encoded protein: CSAQGQVAYEQYF.

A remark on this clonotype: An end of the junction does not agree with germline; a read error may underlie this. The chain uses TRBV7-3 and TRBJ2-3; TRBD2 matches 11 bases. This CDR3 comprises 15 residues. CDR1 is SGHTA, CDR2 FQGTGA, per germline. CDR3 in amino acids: CASSSTSGSTGELYF. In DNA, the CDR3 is TGTGCCAGCAGCTCTACTAGCGGGAGCACCGGGGAGCTGTACTTC. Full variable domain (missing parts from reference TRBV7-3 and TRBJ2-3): GAGVSQTPSNKVTEKGKYVELRCDPISGHTALYWYRQSLGQGPEFLIYFQGTGAADDSGLPNDRFFAVRPEGSVSTLKIQRTERGDSAVYLCASSSTSGSTGELYFGPGTRLTVL.

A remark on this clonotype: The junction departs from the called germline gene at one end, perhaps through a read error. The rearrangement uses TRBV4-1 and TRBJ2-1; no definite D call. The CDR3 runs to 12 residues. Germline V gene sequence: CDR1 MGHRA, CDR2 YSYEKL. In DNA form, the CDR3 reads TGTGCCAGCAGCCAAGATAGCCTACCATTACTATTC. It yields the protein CASSQDSLPLLF.

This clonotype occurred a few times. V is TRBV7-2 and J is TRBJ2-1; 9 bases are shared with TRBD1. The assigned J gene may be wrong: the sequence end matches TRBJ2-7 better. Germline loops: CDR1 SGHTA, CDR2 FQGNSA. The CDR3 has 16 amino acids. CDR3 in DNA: TGTGCCAGCAGCTACCCCGGGGGGACAGGGAGATACGAGCAGTACTTC. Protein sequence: CASSYPGGTGRYEQYF.

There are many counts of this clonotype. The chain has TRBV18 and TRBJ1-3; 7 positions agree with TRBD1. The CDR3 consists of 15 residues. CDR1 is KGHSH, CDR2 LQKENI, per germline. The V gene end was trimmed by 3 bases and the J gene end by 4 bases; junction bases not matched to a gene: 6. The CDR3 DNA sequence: TGTGCCAGCTCACCGGGACAGCTTAGAGGAAACACCATATATTTT. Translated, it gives CASSPGQLRGNTIYF.

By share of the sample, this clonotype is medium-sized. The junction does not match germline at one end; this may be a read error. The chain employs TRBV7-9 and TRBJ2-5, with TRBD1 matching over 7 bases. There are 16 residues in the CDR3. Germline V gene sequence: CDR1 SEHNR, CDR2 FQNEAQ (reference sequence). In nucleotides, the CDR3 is TGTGCCAGCAGCTTAGCTCCGACAGGGCCCAACTCACCCCTCCACTTC. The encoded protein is CASSLAPTGPNSPLHF.

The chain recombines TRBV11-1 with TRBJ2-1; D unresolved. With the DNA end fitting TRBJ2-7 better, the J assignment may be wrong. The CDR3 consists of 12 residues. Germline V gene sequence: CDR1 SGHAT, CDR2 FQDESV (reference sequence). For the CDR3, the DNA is TGTGCCAGCAGCTTATTGCCCGAGGAGCAGTACTTC. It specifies CASSLLPEEQYF.

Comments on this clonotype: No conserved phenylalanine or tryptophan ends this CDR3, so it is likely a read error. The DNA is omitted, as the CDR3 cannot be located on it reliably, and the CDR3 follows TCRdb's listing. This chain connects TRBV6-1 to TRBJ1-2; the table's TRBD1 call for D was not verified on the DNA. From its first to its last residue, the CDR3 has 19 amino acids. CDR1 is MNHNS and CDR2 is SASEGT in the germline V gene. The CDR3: CASSREVGDLANYGYTFGS.

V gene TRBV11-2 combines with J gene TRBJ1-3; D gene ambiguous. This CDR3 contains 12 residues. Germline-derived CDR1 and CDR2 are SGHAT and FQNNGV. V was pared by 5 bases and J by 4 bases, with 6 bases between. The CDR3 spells CASSKSGNTIYF. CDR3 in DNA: TGTGCCAGCAGCAAGTCGGGAAACACCATATATTTT.

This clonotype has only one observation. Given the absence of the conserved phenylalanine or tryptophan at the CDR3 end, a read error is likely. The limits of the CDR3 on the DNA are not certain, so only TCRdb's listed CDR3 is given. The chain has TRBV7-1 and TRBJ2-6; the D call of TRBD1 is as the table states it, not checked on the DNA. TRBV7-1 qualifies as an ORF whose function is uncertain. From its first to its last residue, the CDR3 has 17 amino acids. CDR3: CASSSREIWSNEQYFGA.

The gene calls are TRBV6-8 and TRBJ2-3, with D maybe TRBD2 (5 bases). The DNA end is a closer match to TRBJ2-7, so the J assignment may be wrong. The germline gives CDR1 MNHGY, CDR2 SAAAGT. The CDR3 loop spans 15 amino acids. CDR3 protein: CASEYTSGPFYEQYF. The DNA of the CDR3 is TGTGCCAGCGAATACACGAGCGGCCCTTTTTACGAGCAGTACTTC.

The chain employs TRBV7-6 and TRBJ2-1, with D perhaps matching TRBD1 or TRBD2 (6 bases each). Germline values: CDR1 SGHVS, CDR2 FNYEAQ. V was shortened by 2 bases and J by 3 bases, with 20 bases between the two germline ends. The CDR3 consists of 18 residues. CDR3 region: CASSLRRGDSLGYNEQFF. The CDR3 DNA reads TGTGCCAGCAGCTTAAGGAGGGGGGACTCGCTCGGCTACAATGAGCAGTTCTTC.

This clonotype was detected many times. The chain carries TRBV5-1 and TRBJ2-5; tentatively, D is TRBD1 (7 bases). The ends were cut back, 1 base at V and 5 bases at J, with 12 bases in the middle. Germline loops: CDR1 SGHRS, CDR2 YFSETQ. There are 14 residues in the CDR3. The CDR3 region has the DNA TGCGCCAGCAGCTTGAGACAGGGAGGCGAGACCCAGTACTTC. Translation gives CASSLRQGGETQYF.

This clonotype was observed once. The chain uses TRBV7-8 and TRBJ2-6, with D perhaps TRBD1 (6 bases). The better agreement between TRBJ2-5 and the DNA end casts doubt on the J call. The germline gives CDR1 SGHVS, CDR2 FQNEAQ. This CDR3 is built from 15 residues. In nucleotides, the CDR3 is TGTGCCAGCAGCTCTTCCGGGACAATGAGGGAGACCCAGTACTTC. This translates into CASSSSGTMRETQYF.

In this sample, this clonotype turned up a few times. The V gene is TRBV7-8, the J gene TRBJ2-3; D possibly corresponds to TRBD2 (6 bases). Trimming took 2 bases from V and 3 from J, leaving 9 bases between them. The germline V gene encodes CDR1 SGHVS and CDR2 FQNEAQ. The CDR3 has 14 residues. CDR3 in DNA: TGTGCCAGCAGCTTATGGGACTTTACAGATACGCAGTATTTT. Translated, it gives CASSLWDFTDTQYF. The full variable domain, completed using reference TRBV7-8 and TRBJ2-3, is GAGVSQSPRYKVAKRGQDVALRCDPISGHVSLFWYQQALGQGPEFLTYFQNEAQLDKSGLPSDRFFAERPEGSVSTLKIQRTQQEDSAVYLCASSLWDFTDTQYFGPGTRLTVL.

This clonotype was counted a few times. The CDR3 loop is CASTPGGGHEQYF. The CDR3 nucleotides read TGTGCCAGCACCCCCGGGGGGGGACACGAGCAGTACTTC. The rearrangement uses TRBV28 and TRBJ2-7, with 8 bases lining up with TRBD2. Germline CDR1 MDHEN, CDR2 SYDVKM. The trim removed 7 bases at V and 5 bases at J, leaving 7 bases unmatched. The CDR3 consists of 13 residues.

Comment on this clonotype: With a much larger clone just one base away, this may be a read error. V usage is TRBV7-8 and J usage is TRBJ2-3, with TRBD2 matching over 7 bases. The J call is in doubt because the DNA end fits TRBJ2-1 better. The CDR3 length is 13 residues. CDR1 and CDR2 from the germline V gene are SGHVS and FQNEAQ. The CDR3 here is CASSLWGGGGQFF. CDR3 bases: TGTGCCAGCAGCCTGTGGGGAGGCGGGGGGCAGTTCTTC.

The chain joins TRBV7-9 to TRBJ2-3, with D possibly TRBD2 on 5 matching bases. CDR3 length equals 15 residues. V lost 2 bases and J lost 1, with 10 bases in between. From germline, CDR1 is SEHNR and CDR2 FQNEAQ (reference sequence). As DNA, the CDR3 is TGTGCCAGCAGCTTACCTGAGGGAGGCACAGATACGCAGTATTTT. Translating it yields CASSLPEGGTDTQYF.

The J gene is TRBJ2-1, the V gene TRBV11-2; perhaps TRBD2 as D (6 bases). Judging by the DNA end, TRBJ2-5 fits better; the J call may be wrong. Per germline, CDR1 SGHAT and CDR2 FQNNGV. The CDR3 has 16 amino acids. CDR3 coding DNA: TGTGCCAGCAGCTATACGGTGGGGCGGGGTGGAGAGACCCAGTACTTC. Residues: CASSYTVGRGGETQYF.

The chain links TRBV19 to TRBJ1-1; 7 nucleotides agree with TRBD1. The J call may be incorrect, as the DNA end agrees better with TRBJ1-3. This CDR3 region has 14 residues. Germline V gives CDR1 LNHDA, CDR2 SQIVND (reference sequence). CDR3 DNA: TGTGCCAGTAGAAGGACAGGAGGGAGAAACACCATATATTTT. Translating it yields CASRRTGGRNTIYF.